This note documents a single TCR beta chain sequence. With V trimmed by 6 bases and J by 1 base, 5 bases remained unmatched. CDR3 length: 14 amino acids. Germline V gives CDR1 SNHLY, CDR2 FYNNEI. Participant-given clinical history determined each cohort assignment. This specimen comes from a study of blood T cell repertoires in COVID-19. Sequenced by immunoSEQ multiplex PCR; TCRdb stores in-frame clones only, minus some. The profile shows approximately 240,000 clones, over 80% of them singletons. The receptor's source is a woman aged 18 to 35 who had recovered from COVID-19. V gene TRBV2 combines with J gene TRBJ1-1; 7 bases align to TRBD1. The sample was PBMCs or T cells enriched from blood (not recorded which). Here the CDR3 reads CASSGQVGNTEAFF. CDR3 DNA: TGTGCCAGCAGCGGACAGGTCGGGAACACTGAAGCTTTCTTT.